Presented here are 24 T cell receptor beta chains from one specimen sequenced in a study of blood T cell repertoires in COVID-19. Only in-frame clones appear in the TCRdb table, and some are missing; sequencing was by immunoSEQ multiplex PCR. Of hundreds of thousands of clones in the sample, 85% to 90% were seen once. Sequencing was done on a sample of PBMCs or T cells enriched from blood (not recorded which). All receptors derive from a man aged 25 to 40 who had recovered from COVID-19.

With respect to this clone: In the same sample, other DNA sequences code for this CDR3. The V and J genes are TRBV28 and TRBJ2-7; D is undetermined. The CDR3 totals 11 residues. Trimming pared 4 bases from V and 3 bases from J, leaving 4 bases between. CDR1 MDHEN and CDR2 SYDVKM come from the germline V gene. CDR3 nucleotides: TGTGCCAGCAGTTCCAACTACGAGCAGTACTTC. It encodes CASSSNYEQYF.

The CDR3: CAIRGTSGRAYEQYF. The CDR3, as DNA: TGTGCCATCAGAGGGACTAGCGGGAGAGCCTACGAGCAGTACTTC. V is TRBV10-3 and J is TRBJ2-7; the match to TRBD2 covers 14 bases. The CDR3 consists of 15 residues. V was clipped by 6 bases and J by 2 bases; unmatched bases: 3. CDR1 is ENHRY, CDR2 SYGVKD, per germline.

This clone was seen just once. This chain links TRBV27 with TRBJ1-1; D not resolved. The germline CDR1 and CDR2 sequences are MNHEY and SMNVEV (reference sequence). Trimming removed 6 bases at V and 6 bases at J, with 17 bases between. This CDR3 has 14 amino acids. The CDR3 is CASRKAGFLAEAFF. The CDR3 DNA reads TGTGCCAGCAGAAAAGCGGGGTTTCTCGCTGAAGCTTTCTTT.

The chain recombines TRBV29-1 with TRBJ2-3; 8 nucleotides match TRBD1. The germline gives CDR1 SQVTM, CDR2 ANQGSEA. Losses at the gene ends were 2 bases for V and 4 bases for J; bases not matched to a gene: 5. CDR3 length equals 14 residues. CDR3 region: CSVESSGGPDTQYF. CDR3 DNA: TGCAGCGTTGAATCCTCAGGGGGCCCAGATACGCAGTATTTT.

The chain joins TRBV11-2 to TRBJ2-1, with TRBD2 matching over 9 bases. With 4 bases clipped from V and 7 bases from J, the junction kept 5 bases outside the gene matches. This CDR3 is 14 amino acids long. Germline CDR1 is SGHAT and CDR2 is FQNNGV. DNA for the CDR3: TGTGCCAGCAGCTCTGGTAGCGGGAGTAATGAGCAGTTCTTC. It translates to CASSSGSGSNEQFF.

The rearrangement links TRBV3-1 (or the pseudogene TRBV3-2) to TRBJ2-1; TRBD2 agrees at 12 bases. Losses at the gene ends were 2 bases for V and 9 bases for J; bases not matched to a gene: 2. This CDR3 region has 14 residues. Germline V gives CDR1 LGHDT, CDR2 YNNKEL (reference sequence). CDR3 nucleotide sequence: TGTGCCAGCAGCCAATCTAGCGGGAGGGCTGAGCAGTTCTTC. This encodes CASSQSSGRAEQFF.

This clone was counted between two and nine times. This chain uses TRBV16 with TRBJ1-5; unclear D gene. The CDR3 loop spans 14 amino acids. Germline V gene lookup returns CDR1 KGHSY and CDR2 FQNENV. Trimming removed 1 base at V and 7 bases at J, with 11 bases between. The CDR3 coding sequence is TGTGCCAGCAGCCAATTTACCGGGAAACAGCCCCAGCATTTT. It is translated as CASSQFTGKQPQHF.

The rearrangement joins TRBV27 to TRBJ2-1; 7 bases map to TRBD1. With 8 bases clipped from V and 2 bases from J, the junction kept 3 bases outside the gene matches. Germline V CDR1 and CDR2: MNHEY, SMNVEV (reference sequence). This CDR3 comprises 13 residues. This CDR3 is CASGQDPYNEQFF. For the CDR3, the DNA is TGTGCCAGCGGACAGGACCCCTACAATGAGCAGTTCTTC.

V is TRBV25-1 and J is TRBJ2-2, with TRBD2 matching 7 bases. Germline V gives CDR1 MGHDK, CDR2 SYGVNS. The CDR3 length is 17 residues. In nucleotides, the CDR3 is TGTGTATCACCCCAGATGTCGGCGGGAGCACTCACCGGGGAGCTGTTTTTT. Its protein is CVSPQMSAGALTGELFF.

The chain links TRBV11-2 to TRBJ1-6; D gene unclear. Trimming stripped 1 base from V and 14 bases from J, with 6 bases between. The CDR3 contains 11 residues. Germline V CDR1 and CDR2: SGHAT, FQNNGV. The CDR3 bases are TGTGCCAGCAGCTTAGCGGTCACCCTCCACTTT. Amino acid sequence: CASSLAVTLHF.

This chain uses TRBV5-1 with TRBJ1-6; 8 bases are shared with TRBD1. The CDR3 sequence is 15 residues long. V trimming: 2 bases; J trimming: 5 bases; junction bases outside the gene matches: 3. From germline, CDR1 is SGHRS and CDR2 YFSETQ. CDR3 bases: TGCGCCAGCAGCTTAGAGGGACAGGATAATTCACCCCTCCACTTT. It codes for CASSLEGQDNSPLHF.

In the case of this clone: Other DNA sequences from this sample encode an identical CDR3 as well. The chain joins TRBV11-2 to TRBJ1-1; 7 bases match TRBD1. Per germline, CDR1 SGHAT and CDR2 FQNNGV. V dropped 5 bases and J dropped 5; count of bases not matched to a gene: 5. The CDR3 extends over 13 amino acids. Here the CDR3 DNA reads TGTGCCAGCAGCGCTCAGGGGGGTACTGAAGCTTTCTTT. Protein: CASSAQGGTEAFF.

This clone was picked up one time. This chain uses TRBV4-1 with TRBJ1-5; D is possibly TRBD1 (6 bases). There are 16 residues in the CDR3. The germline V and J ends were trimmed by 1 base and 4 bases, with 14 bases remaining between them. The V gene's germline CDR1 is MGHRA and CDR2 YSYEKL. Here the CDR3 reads CASSQVSTGFNQPQHF. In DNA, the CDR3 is TGCGCCAGCAGCCAAGTATCGACAGGTTTTAATCAGCCCCAGCATTTT.

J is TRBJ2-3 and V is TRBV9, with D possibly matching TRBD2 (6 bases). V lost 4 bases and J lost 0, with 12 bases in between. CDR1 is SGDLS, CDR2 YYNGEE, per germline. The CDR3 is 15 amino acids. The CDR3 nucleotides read TGTGCCAGCAGCCCCACGGGAGCCAGCACAGATACGCAGTATTTT. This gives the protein CASSPTGASTDTQYF.

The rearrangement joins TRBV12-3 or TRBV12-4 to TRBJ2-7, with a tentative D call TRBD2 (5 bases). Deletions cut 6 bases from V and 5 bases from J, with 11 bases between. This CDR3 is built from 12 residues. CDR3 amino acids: CASSLAGHEQYF. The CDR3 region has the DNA TGTGCCAGCAGCCTAGCCGGGCACGAGCAGTACTTC.

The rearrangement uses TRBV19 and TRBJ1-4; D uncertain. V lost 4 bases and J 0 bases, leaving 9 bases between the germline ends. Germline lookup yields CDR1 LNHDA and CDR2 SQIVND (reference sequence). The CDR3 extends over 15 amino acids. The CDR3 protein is CASSTDTPTNEKLFF. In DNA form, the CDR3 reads TGTGCCAGTAGTACCGACACTCCAACTAATGAAAAACTGTTTTTT.

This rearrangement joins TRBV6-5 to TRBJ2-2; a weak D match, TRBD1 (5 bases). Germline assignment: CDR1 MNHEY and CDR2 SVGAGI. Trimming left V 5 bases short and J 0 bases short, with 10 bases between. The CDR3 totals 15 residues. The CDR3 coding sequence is TGTGCCAGCAGTCCTGTACAGGCGAACACCGGGGAGCTGTTTTTT. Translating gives CASSPVQANTGELFF.

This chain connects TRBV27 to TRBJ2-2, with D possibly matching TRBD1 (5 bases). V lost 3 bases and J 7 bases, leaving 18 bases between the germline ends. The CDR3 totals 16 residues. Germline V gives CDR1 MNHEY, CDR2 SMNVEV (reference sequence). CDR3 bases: TGTGCCAGCAGTTTTTGGAGCAGGGCGATCATCGGGGAGCTGTTTTTT. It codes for CASSFWSRAIIGELFF.

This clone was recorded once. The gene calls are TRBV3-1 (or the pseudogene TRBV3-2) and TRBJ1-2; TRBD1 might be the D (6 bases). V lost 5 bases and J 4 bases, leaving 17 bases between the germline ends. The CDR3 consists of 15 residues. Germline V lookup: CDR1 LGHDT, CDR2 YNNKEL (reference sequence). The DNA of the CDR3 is TGTGCCAGCAGCGCCCACAGGGAAGTATCCTATGGCTACACCTTC. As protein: CASSAHREVSYGYTF.

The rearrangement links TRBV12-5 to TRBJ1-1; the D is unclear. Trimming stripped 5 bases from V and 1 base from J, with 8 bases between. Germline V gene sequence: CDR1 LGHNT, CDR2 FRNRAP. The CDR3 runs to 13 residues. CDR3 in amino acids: CASGHAGNTEAFF. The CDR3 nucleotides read TGTGCTAGTGGTCATGCCGGGAACACTGAAGCTTTCTTT.

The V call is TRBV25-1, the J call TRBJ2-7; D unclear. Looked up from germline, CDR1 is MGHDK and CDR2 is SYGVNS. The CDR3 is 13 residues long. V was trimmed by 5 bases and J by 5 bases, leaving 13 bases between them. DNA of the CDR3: TGTGCCAGCAGTTTCCCACTGGGCCACGAGCAGTACTTC. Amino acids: CASSFPLGHEQYF.

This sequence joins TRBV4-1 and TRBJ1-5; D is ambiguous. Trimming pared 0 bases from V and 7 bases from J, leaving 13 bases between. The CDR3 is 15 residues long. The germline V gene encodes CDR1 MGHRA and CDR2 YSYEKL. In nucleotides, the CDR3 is TGCGCCAGCAGCCAAGATTTGTCCAGAGGCCAGCCCCAGCATTTT. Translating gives CASSQDLSRGQPQHF.

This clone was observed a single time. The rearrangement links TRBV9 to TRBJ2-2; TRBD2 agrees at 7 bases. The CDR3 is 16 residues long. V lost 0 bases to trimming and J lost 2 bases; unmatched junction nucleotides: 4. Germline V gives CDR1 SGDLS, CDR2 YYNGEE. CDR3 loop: CASSVESGINTGELFF. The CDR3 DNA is TGTGCCAGCAGCGTAGAAAGCGGGATCAACACCGGGGAGCTGTTTTTT.

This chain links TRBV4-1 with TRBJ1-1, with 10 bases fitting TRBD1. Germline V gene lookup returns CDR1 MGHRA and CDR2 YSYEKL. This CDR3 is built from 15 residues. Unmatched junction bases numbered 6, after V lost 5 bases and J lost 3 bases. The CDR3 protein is CASSTPGTGDTEAFF. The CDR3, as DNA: TGCGCCAGCAGCACGCCCGGGACAGGGGACACTGAAGCTTTCTTT.